This TCR beta chain was captured by sequencing in a study of regulatory T cells in long-lasting Graves disease. Study at large: Antithyroid drug intake by newly diagnosed Graves' patients had lasted under 3 months.

This clonotype has a count of ten or more. The antigen remains unidentified. Study-level findings and limits: New patients shared roughly 960 public clonotypes, and persistent patients shared more, with fewer than 3,500.

To make TCR beta libraries, researchers used iRepertoire HTBI primers and Arm-PCR of CDR3 regions. TCRdb reanalysed the multiplex PCR reads using MiXCR and keeps one entry per CDR3 protein. The sample has 200,000 to 250,000 distinct CDR3 sequences, just over 20% seen once. The time point: newly diagnosed GD, antithyroid drugs for less than 3 months. Preparation of the TCR library used RNA extracted from PBMCs. The EDTA tubes were filled with roughly 10 milliliters of drawn peripheral blood. The sequence came from a female donor with Graves disease. The sample was peripheral blood mononuclear cells (PBMCs), taken at new diagnosis, from a patient treated with antithyroid drugs.

As DNA, the CDR3 is TGTGCCTCCAAGGGGAACACTGAAGCTTTCTTT. This translates into CASKGNTEAFF. The V call is TRBV9, the J call TRBJ1-1; no reliable D call. The V gene lost 10 bases and the J gene lost 1 base, with 8 bases spanning the gap. Germline-derived CDR1 and CDR2 are SGDLS and YYNGEE. This CDR3 contains 11 residues.